This T cell receptor (beta chain) was captured by sequencing in a study of vaccination effects on CD4 cells after COVID-19. Looking at the study overall: A median of 72 days separated the second dose and sampling.

With respect to this clone: Its cognate antigen is unknown.

Germline V gives CDR1 LGHDT, CDR2 YNNKEL (reference sequence). With 1 base removed from V and 8 bases from J, the gap between germline ends came to 5 bases. CDR3 size: 11 residues. General observations from the study: Few convalescent patients were studied, and early post-infection samples were lacking. After vaccination, at late timepoints, clones induced by infection and by vaccine contracted markedly.

Profiled with immunoSEQ multiplex PCR; TCRdb holds only in-frame clones, not every one. The sample consists of approximately 47,000 clones, under 80% of them appearing once. The culture ran for approximately nine days before CD4+ T cells were isolated. The cohort was immunized with two doses of either the BNT162b2 or mRNA-1273 vaccine. It was on days 3 and 7 that half the medium was replaced with IL-2 medium. The sequenced sample was CD4+ T cells from PBMCs cultured without peptide, obtained after COVID-19 vaccination. The receptor was isolated from a human donor who received a COVID-19 vaccine. This chain joins TRBV3-1 (or the pseudogene TRBV3-2) and TRBJ1-1; D unresolved. CDR3 in amino acids: CASSQAREAFF. DNA of the CDR3: TGTGCCAGCAGCCAAGCAAGAGAAGCTTTCTTT.